The 32 T cell receptor beta chains in this list originate from one sample, sequenced in a study of control samples from healthy donors and cancer patients. Data came from immunoSEQ multiplex PCR; TCRdb stores just in-frame clones and leaves some out. Among about 100,000 clones listed, roughly nine tenths were seen once. The material sequenced was blood. These receptor sequences come from a woman aged 45-59 years in good health.

This rearrangement joins TRBV2 to TRBJ1-6; D gene uncertain. Germline CDR1 SNHLY, CDR2 FYNNEI. The length of the CDR3 is 13 residues. V was shortened by 3 bases and J by 7 bases, with 7 bases between the two germline ends. CDR3: CASSDWPNSPLHF. In DNA, the CDR3 is TGTGCCAGCAGTGATTGGCCGAATTCACCCCTCCACTTT.

The genes are TRBV7-3 and TRBJ1-2; 10 bases fit TRBD1. With 6 bases clipped from V and 8 bases from J, the junction kept 18 bases outside the gene matches. The CDR3 length is 17 residues. Germline assignment: CDR1 SGHTA and CDR2 FQGTGA. Here the CDR3 reads CASSQQPGTGARGGYTF. CDR3 nucleotide sequence: TGTGCCAGCAGTCAACAACCCGGGACAGGGGCCCGAGGGGGCTACACCTTC.

The chain recombines TRBV30 with TRBJ2-1, with 9 bases aligning to TRBD2. This CDR3 spans 15 amino acids. With V trimmed by 0 bases and J by 7 bases, 7 bases remained unmatched. Germline V gene sequence: CDR1 GTSNPN, CDR2 SVGIG (reference sequence). CDR3 region: CAWSVVAGVGNEQFF. DNA for the CDR3: TGTGCCTGGAGTGTCGTAGCGGGGGTGGGAAATGAGCAGTTCTTC.

Relative to its sample, this clone is medium-sized. The junction differs from germline at one of its ends, possibly a read error. This sequence joins TRBV18 and TRBJ2-1, with 8 bases fitting TRBD1. Germline V lookup: CDR1 KGHSH, CDR2 LQKENI. This CDR3 is built from 15 residues. The CDR3 nucleotides read TGTGCCAGCTCCCCACCGGGACAGGTGCTCAATGAGCAGTTCTTC. The encoded protein is CASSPPGQVLNEQFF. Based on the CDR3 plus reference TRBV18 and TRBJ2-1, the full variable domain is NAGVMQNPRHLVRRRGQEARLRCSPMKGHSHVYWYRQLPEEGLKFMVYLQKENIIDESGMPKERFSAEFPKEGPSILRIQQVVRGDSAAYFCASSPPGQVLNEQFFGPGTRLTVL.

The rearrangement joins TRBV19 to TRBJ2-1; 8 bases align to TRBD2. CDR3 size: 14 residues. V lost 5 bases and J lost 8; bases outside the gene matches: 8. CDR1 is LNHDA, CDR2 SQIVND, per germline (reference sequence). In DNA form, the CDR3 reads TGTGCCAGTAGTCTTCCGGGAGGGGAGTATGAGCAGTTCTTC. Translating it yields CASSLPGGEYEQFF.

V usage is TRBV9 and J usage is TRBJ2-1; 8 bases fit TRBD2. CDR3 length: 17 amino acids. V was pared by 0 bases and J by 0 bases, with 5 bases of the junction left unmatched. The germline V gene encodes CDR1 SGDLS and CDR2 YYNGEE. CDR3 nucleotides: TGTGCCAGCAGCGTAGGAGGAGCGGGGGTCTCCTACAATGAGCAGTTCTTC. This sequence encodes CASSVGGAGVSYNEQFF.

The sample holds one count of this clone. The J gene is TRBJ2-5, the V gene TRBV6-6; D gene uncertain. V was cut by 2 bases and J by 5 bases, with 9 bases left in between. This CDR3 has 13 amino acids. Germline V gene sequence: CDR1 MNHNY, CDR2 SVGAGI (reference sequence). CDR3 sequence (DNA): TGTGCCAGCAGTTACGCTAGATCCGAGACCCAGTACTTC. Protein sequence: CASSYARSETQYF.

V usage is TRBV30 and J usage is TRBJ1-6; D might be TRBD1 (5 bases). V shed 5 bases and J shed 4 bases, with 9 bases lying between them. The CDR3 is 13 amino acids. Per the germline V gene, CDR1 is GTSNPN and CDR2 is SVGIG (reference sequence). CDR3: CAWAGPYNSPLHF. The CDR3 nucleotides are TGTGCCTGGGCGGGACCTTATAATTCACCCCTCCACTTT. The whole variable domain, filled in from reference TRBV30 and TRBJ1-6, reads SQTIHQWPATLVQPVGSPLSLECTVEGTSNPNLYWYRQAAGRGLQLLFYSVGIGQISSEVPQNLSASRPQDRQFILSSKKLLLSDSGFYLCAWAGPYNSPLHFGNGTRLTVT.

This rearrangement joins TRBV19 to TRBJ1-2; D might be TRBD1 (5 bases). Trimming cost V 7 bases and J 6 bases, with 15 bases left between them. Germline V CDR1 and CDR2: LNHDA, SQIVND (reference sequence). CDR3 length: 13 amino acids. CDR3: CASTGMRGDGYTF. The CDR3 DNA follows: TGTGCCAGTACAGGGATGCGAGGCGATGGCTACACCTTC.

This clone appeared a single time. The chain recombines TRBV29-1 with TRBJ1-1; 9 bases are a match to TRBD1. V lost 5 bases to trimming and J lost 1 base; unmatched junction nucleotides: 5. The CDR3 is 14 amino acids. Germline CDR1 reads SQVTM; CDR2 reads ANQGSEA. The CDR3 loop is CSVKTGGGNTEAFF. CDR3 in DNA: TGCAGCGTTAAGACAGGGGGAGGGAACACTGAAGCTTTCTTT.

The chain is built from TRBV25-1 and TRBJ1-1; TRBD1 might be the D (5 bases). The length of the CDR3 is 13 residues. V was trimmed by 6 bases and J by 6 bases, leaving 14 bases between them. CDR1 MGHDK and CDR2 SYGVNS come from the germline V gene. For the CDR3, the DNA is TGTGCCAGCAGCCTATGGGGGGGTCCTGAAGCTTTCTTT. The encoded protein is CASSLWGGPEAFF.

In DNA form, the CDR3 reads TGTGCCAGTCGTAACCTCCGAAGCGGGGGGGTATTCTACAATGAGCAGTTCTTC. It translates to CASRNLRSGGVFYNEQFF. This chain uses TRBV19 with TRBJ2-1; 10 positions agree with TRBD2. The CDR3 contains 18 residues. Germline V gene data show CDR1 as LNHDA and CDR2 as SQIVND (reference sequence). The trim removed 8 bases at V and 3 bases at J, leaving 16 bases unmatched.

The genes are TRBV7-2 and TRBJ2-3; 9 bases match TRBD2. CDR1 and CDR2 from the germline V gene are SGHTA and FQGNSA. V dropped 2 bases and J dropped 6; count of bases not matched to a gene: 6. CDR3 length: 15 residues. CDR3 residues: CASSLLAGPVDTQYF. CDR3 DNA: TGTGCCAGCAGCTTACTAGCGGGACCGGTGGATACGCAGTATTTT. The variable domain in full, with the rest retrieved from reference TRBV7-2 and TRBJ2-3, is GAGVSQSPSNKVTEKGKDVELRCDPISGHTALYWYRQSLGQGLEFLIYFQGNSAPDKSGLPSDRFSAERTGGSVSTLTIQRTQQEDSAVYLCASSLLAGPVDTQYFGPGTRLTVL.

Comments on this clone: This sample also contains other DNA sequences that code for the same CDR3. The rearrangement uses TRBV4-3 and TRBJ2-1; D is perhaps TRBD1 or TRBD2 (5 bases each). CDR1 is LGHNA and CDR2 is YSLEER in the germline V gene. V lost 0 bases to trimming and J lost 1 base, with 7 bases between them. The CDR3 has 15 residues. CDR3 amino acids: CASSQDGGSYNEQFF. The CDR3 region has the DNA TGCGCCAGCAGCCAAGATGGGGGTTCCTACAATGAGCAGTTCTTC.

V gene TRBV5-6 combines with J gene TRBJ1-1; D ambiguous. V lost 4 bases to trimming and J lost 1 base, with 23 bases between them. The CDR3 contains 18 residues. CDR1 SGHDT and CDR2 YYEEEE come from the germline V gene. CDR3 bases: TGTGCCAGCAGCCCCCTGGACGGAAAGGGTATATGGAACACTGAAGCTTTCTTT. As protein: CASSPLDGKGIWNTEAFF.

A single count supports this clone. The chain recombines TRBV5-1 with TRBJ2-7; 7 bases line up with TRBD2. This CDR3 region has 14 residues. Germline CDR1 reads SGHRS; CDR2 reads YFSETQ. J gave up 2 bases and V 0 bases, and 2 bases lay outside the gene matches. CDR3 in DNA: TGCGCCAGCAGCTTGGTGGCGGGGGCCTACGAGCAGTACGTC. Residues: CASSLVAGAYEQYV.

The chain carries TRBV19 and TRBJ2-1; D possibly corresponds to TRBD1 (6 bases). There are 17 residues in the CDR3. CDR1 is LNHDA, CDR2 SQIVND, per germline (reference sequence). V was trimmed by 3 bases and J by 5 bases, leaving 20 bases between them. DNA for the CDR3: TGTGCCAGTAGTATTTCTCGAACGACAGGAAGGCACAATGAGCAGTTCTTC. Translating it yields CASSISRTTGRHNEQFF.

The V call is TRBV7-3, the J call TRBJ2-3; TRBD2 agrees at 14 bases. Germline loops: CDR1 SGHTA, CDR2 FQGTGA. The length of the CDR3 is 18 residues. V dropped 4 bases and J dropped 4; count of bases not matched to a gene: 10. As DNA, the CDR3 is TGTGCCAGCAGCTCCTCACCGGGACTAGCGGGGGAGGCAGATACGCAGTATTTT. Amino acids: CASSSSPGLAGEADTQYF. The complete variable domain, with remaining parts taken from reference TRBV7-3 and TRBJ2-3, reads GAGVSQTPSNKVTEKGKYVELRCDPISGHTALYWYRQSLGQGPEFLIYFQGTGAADDSGLPNDRFFAVRPEGSVSTLKIQRTERGDSAVYLCASSSSPGLAGEADTQYFGPGTRLTVL.

The CDR3 loop reads CASSPGPIYEQYV. The DNA of the CDR3 is TGTGCCAGCAGCCCGGGGCCGATTTACGAGCAGTACGTC. V and J are TRBV7-2 and TRBJ2-7; D may be TRBD1 or TRBD2 (5 bases each). CDR3 length: 13 amino acids. The germline V gene encodes CDR1 SGHTA and CDR2 FQGNSA. V lost 5 bases, J lost 4 bases, and 12 bases lay in between.

CDR3 amino acids: CASSGRQSDYEQYF. The DNA of the CDR3 is TGCGCCAGCAGCGGACGCCAGTCCGACTACGAGCAGTACTTC. The V and J genes are TRBV5-1 and TRBJ2-7; D remains unclear. The V end was cut by 4 bases, the J end by 3 bases, with 14 bases between. The CDR3 is 14 amino acids. Germline CDR1 reads SGHRS; CDR2 reads YFSETQ.

V usage is TRBV11-2 and J usage is TRBJ1-1; D is unresolved. The CDR3 contains 14 residues. V was pared by 9 bases and J by 0 bases, with 14 bases between. The germline CDR1 and CDR2 sequences are SGHAT and FQNNGV. The DNA for the CDR3 is TGTGCCAGTCTACCTGGTGACATGAACACTGAAGCTTTCTTT. Protein: CASLPGDMNTEAFF. The full variable domain, with the rest looked up from reference TRBV11-2 and TRBJ1-1, is EAGVAQSPRYKIIEKRQSVAFWCNPISGHATLYWYQQILGQGPKLLIQFQNNGVVDDSQLPKDRFSAERLKGVDSTLKIQPAKLEDSAVYLCASLPGDMNTEAFFGQGTRLTVV.

This clone is a singleton in its sample. This sequence joins TRBV10-2 and TRBJ1-1, with D hard to call. The CDR3 is 11 residues long. Germline V gene sequence: CDR1 WSHSY, CDR2 SAAADI. Trimming stripped 3 bases from V and 4 bases from J, with 3 bases between. CDR3 DNA sequence: TGCGCCAGCAGTGAAGTCACTGAAGCTTTCTTT. Its translation is CASSEVTEAFF.

The chain employs TRBV6-5 and TRBJ1-4; 9 bases fit TRBD1. This CDR3 is 14 amino acids long. From germline, CDR1 is MNHEY and CDR2 SVGAGI. V lost 4 bases and J lost 7; bases outside the gene matches: 4. CDR3 region: CASSWDRVTEKLFF. As DNA, the CDR3 is TGTGCCAGCAGTTGGGACAGGGTGACTGAAAAACTGTTTTTT.

V gene TRBV9 combines with J gene TRBJ1-4; the D is unclear. V lost 3 bases and J lost 0, with 27 bases in between. The germline gives CDR1 SGDLS, CDR2 YYNGEE. The CDR3 consists of 21 residues. As DNA, the CDR3 is TGTGCCAGCAGCGCGCATAGACCTGGTAGGGCGGATGTTGCAACTAATGAAAAACTGTTTTTT. Protein: CASSAHRPGRADVATNEKLFF.

This chain uses TRBV19 with TRBJ1-1; 7 positions match TRBD1. V was clipped by 0 bases and J by 5 bases; unmatched bases: 6. The CDR3 covers 15 residues. The germline gives CDR1 LNHDA, CDR2 SQIVND (reference sequence). The CDR3 nucleotides read TGTGCCAGTAGTATAGATCTGGGGACAGAGACTGAAGCTTTCTTT. Its protein is CASSIDLGTETEAFF.

J is TRBJ1-5 and V is TRBV18, with a weak D call TRBD1 (5 bases). The CDR3 consists of 17 residues. CDR1 is KGHSH, CDR2 LQKENI, per germline. V lost 1 base to trimming and J lost 0 bases, with 13 bases between them. The CDR3 nucleotides read TGTGCCAGCTCACCACGCGGACCGGGGACTAGCAATCAGCCCCAGCATTTT. Amino acid sequence: CASSPRGPGTSNQPQHF.

This rearrangement joins TRBV5-4 to TRBJ2-7; D unclear. CDR1 is SGHNT, CDR2 YYREEE, per germline (reference sequence). The CDR3 sequence is 13 residues long. The V end was cut by 0 bases, the J end by 1 base, with 5 bases between. CDR3 residues: CASSLGRSYEQYV. For the CDR3, the DNA is TGTGCCAGCAGCTTGGGTAGGTCCTACGAGCAGTACGTC.

The rearrangement links TRBV6-2 or TRBV6-3 to TRBJ2-1; 8 bases match TRBD2. The CDR3 has 15 amino acids. The germline V gene has CDR1 MNHEY and CDR2 SVGEGT. V dropped 6 bases and J dropped 0; count of bases not matched to a gene: 4. CDR3 sequence (DNA): TGTGCCAGCAGCTTAGCGGGGCACTCCTACAATGAGCAGTTCTTC. Residues: CASSLAGHSYNEQFF.

This sequence joins TRBV11-2 and TRBJ1-3; D is ambiguous. Per germline, CDR1 SGHAT and CDR2 FQNNGV. The CDR3 is 13 amino acids. V was trimmed by 3 bases and J by 0 bases, leaving 3 bases between them. The CDR3 DNA is TGTGCCAGCAGCTTCAGCTCTGGAAACACCATATATTTT. It specifies CASSFSSGNTIYF.

The chain carries TRBV25-1 and TRBJ2-5, with D perhaps matching TRBD1 (6 bases). CDR3 length: 14 amino acids. V shed 4 bases and J shed 2 bases, with 11 bases lying between them. Germline CDR1 is MGHDK and CDR2 is SYGVNS. The DNA of the CDR3 is TGTGCCAGCAGTGCACAGGGTCCTCAAGAGACCCAGTACTTC. Translation: CASSAQGPQETQYF.

At least ten counts were recorded for this clone. CDR3 bases: TGTGCCAGCAGTGAAACGCGTTCCTACGAGCAGTACGTC. This sequence encodes CASSETRSYEQYV. The J gene is TRBJ2-7, the V gene TRBV2; D not resolved. This CDR3 is 13 amino acids long. CDR1 is SNHLY and CDR2 is FYNNEI in the germline V gene. V was pared by 2 bases and J by 1 base, with 6 bases between.

There are a few counts of this clone. This chain uses TRBV19 with TRBJ1-3, with a possible D match to TRBD1 (6 bases). This CDR3 is built from 14 residues. V lost 10 bases and J 0 bases, leaving 13 bases between the germline ends. Germline values: CDR1 LNHDA, CDR2 SQIVND (reference sequence). The CDR3 DNA is TGTGCCACTCTACAGGGCACCTCTGGAAACACCATATATTTT. This encodes CATLQGTSGNTIYF.